Sequencing of this T cell receptor (beta chain) was carried out in a study of early T cells in non-severe SARS-CoV-2 infection. Study-wide context: With bulk RNA from unsorted whole blood as input, sequencing yielded unpaired chains.

With regard to this clonotype: The antigen remains undetermined.

Study-wide results and caveats: The VDJdb matching leaned toward anti-spike CD8 responses and overlooked private and CD4 specificities.

This CDR3 contains 14 residues. Trimming cost V 5 bases and J 1 base, with 10 bases left between them. Germline lookup yields CDR1 WSHSY and CDR2 SAAADI. Unique molecular identifiers tagged individual cDNA molecules. TCRdb processed the 5' RACE reads anew with MiXCR; each CDR3 protein has one entry. The data show approximately 73,000 distinct CDR3 sequences, with 10% to 15% seen just once and 1% to 1.4% held by the top ten. The TCR originated in an adult who was a healthcare worker with PCR-confirmed SARS-CoV-2 infection or an uninfected control (not recorded which). This chain joins TRBV10-2 and TRBJ2-3, with D possibly matching TRBD1 (6 bases). Sequencing used whole blood. The CDR3 spells CASSTGWGTDTQYF. CDR3 DNA: TGCGCCAGCAGTACAGGGTGGGGCACAGATACGCAGTATTTT.